This TCR beta chain was sequenced in a study of Ad26.COV2.S vaccination and SARS-CoV-2 variants. Background on the study: Intramuscularly, Ad26.COV2.S was given either once or twice, 56 days apart.

The assay was immunoSEQ multiplex PCR, and TCRdb's table has in-frame clones only and misses some. Here the sample spans hundreds of thousands of clones, about 93% being singletons. This sample's treatment: some 20 received Ad26.COV2.S at low or high dose, single or two shots; several received placebo; per-sample allocation not given. Specimen acquisition occurred on day 63 following the initial vaccine or placebo injection. The germline CDR1 and CDR2 sequences are PRHDT and FYEKMQ (reference sequence). The CDR3 contains 16 residues. The V gene end was trimmed by 4 bases and the J gene end by 1 base; junction bases not matched to a gene: 7.

The sequence was collected from a person aged 18 to 59 who received the Ad26.COV2.S COVID-19 vaccine or a placebo. This material consisted of peripheral blood, taken in a trial of Ad26.COV2.S vaccine versus placebo. The chain combines TRBV13 with TRBJ2-7, with TRBD2 matching over 10 bases. The CDR3 nucleotides are TGTGCCAGCAGCTCGAGCGGGGGGGTATTTTCCTACGAGCAGTACTTC. The encoded protein is CASSSSGGVFSYEQYF.